This TCR beta chain was identified during a study of CD8+CD57+ T cells in acquired aplastic anemia. About the study: Quantities of DNA derived from sorted CD4+ and CD8+ cells averaged approximately 3 ug. Approximately 10 million reads, on average, were obtained for CD4+ cells from healthy donors.

The study profiled TCR beta VDJ and CDR3 using genomic DNA as template. From the reads, TCRdb called clonotypes with MiXCR, one entry per CDR3 protein. The sample includes about 210,000 distinct CDR3 sequences, 61% of them seen just once. A word on this clonotype: What it recognizes is unknown. A much bigger clone sits one base away, suggesting this may be a read error.

CDR1 and CDR2 (germline): MGHRA, YSYEKL. The CDR3 is 16 residues long. Between the trimmed V and J ends, which lost 3 bases and 2 bases, there was a span of 14 bases. General study points: Statistical testing detected no significant gap in CD8+ Simpson's diversity between patients and controls.

This receptor was obtained from a human donor in good health. The chain uses TRBV4-1 and TRBJ2-1; D unresolved. What was sequenced was sorted CD4+, CD8+, or CD8+CD57+ T cells (not recorded which) from PBMCs. The DNA for the CDR3 is TGCGCCAGCAGCCAGGAGATGGCAGCGCCCTACAATGAGCAGTTCTTC. It specifies CASSQEMAAPYNEQFF.